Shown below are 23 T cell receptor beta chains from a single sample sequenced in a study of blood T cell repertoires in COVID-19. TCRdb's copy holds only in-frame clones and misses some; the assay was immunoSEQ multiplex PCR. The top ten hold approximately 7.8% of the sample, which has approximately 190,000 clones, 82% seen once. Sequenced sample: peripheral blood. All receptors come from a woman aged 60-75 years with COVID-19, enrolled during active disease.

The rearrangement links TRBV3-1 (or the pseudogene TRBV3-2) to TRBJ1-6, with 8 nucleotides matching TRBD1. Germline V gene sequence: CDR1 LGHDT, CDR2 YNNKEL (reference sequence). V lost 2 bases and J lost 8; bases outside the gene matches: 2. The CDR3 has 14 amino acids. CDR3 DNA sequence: TGTGCCAGCAGCCAATCAGGGGGCTATTCACCCCTCCACTTT. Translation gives CASSQSGGYSPLHF.

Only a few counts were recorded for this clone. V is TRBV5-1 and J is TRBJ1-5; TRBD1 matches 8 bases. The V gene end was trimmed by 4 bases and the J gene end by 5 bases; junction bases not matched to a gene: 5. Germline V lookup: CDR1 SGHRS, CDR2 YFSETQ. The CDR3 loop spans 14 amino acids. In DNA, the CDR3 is TGCGCCAGCAGCGTTGGACAGGGAGATCAGCCCCAGCATTTT. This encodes CASSVGQGDQPQHF.

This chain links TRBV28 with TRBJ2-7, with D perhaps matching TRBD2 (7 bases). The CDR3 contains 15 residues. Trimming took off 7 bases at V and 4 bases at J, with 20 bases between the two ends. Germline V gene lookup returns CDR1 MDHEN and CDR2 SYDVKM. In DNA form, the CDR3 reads TGTGCCAGCAAACTAACTCGAGGGGGGGGATACGAGCAGTACTTC. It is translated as CASKLTRGGGYEQYF. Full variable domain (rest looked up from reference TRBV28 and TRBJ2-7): DVKVTQSSRYLVKRTGEKVFLECVQDMDHENMFWYRQDPGLGLRLIYFSYDVKMKEKGDIPEGYSVSREKKERFSLILESASTNQTSMYLCASKLTRGGGYEQYFGPGTRLTVT.

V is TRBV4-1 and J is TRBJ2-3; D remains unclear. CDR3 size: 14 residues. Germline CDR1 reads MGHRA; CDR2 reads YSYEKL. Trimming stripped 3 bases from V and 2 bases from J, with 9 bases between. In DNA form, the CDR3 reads TGCGCCAGCAGCCAGTCCCTATCCACAGATACGCAGTATTTT. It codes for CASSQSLSTDTQYF.

Here the CDR3 DNA reads TGTGCCAGTAGTCCCCCTAGCGGGGGGAGGGATACGCAGTATTTT. Translated, it gives CASSPPSGGRDTQYF. The J gene is TRBJ2-3, the V gene TRBV19, with 11 nucleotides matching TRBD2. Losses at the gene ends were 5 bases for V and 6 bases for J; bases not matched to a gene: 7. CDR1 is LNHDA, CDR2 SQIVND, per germline (reference sequence). There are 15 residues in the CDR3.

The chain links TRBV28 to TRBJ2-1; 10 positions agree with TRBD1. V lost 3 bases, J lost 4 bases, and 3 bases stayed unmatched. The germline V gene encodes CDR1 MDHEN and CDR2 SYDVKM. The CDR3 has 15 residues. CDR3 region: CASSFLDRGYNEQFF. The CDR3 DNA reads TGTGCCAGCAGTTTTCTGGACAGGGGGTACAATGAGCAGTTCTTC.

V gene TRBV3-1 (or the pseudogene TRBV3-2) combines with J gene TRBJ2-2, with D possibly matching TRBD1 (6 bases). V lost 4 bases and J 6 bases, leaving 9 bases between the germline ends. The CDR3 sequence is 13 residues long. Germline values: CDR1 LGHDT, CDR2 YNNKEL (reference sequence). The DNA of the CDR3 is TGTGCCAGCAGCCGGGGGCGGTCCGGGGAGCTGTTTTTT. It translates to CASSRGRSGELFF.

As DNA, the CDR3 is TGTGCCAGCAGCATGAAAGGGCCAGGGGGCAATGAGCAGTTCTTC. Its protein is CASSMKGPGGNEQFF. The chain carries TRBV7-2 and TRBJ2-1; 7 nucleotides match TRBD1. V dropped 5 bases and J dropped 6; count of bases not matched to a gene: 10. CDR1 SGHTA and CDR2 FQGNSA come from the germline V gene. The CDR3 loop spans 15 amino acids. Full variable domain (rest looked up from reference TRBV7-2 and TRBJ2-1): GAGVSQSPSNKVTEKGKDVELRCDPISGHTALYWYRQSLGQGLEFLIYFQGNSAPDKSGLPSDRFSAERTGGSVSTLTIQRTQQEDSAVYLCASSMKGPGGNEQFFGPGTRLTVL.

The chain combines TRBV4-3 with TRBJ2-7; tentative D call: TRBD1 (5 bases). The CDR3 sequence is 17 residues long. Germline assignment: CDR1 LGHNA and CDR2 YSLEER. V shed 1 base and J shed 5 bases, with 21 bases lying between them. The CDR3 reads CASSQGWTDRTWDEQYF. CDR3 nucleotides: TGCGCCAGCAGCCAAGGTTGGACCGACAGAACCTGGGACGAGCAGTACTTC.

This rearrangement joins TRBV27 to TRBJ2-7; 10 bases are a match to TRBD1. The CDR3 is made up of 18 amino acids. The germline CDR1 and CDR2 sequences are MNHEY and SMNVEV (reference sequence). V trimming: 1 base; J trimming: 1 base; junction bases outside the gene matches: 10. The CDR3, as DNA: TGTGCCAGCAGTTTATACAGGACAGGGGGACCAAATTCCTACGAGCAGTACTTC. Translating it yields CASSLYRTGGPNSYEQYF.

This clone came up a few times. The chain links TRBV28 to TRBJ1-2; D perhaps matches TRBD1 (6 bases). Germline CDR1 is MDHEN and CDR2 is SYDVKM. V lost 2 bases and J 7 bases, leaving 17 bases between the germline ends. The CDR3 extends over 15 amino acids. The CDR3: CASSLGLYRDLGYTF. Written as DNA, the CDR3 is TGTGCCAGCAGTTTAGGGCTCTACAGGGATCTTGGCTACACCTTC.

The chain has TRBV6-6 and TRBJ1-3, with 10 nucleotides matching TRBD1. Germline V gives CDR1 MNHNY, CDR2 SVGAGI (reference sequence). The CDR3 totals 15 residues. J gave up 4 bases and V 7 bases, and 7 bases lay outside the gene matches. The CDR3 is CASNRDRGAGNTIYF. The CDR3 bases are TGTGCCAGCAACCGGGACAGGGGCGCCGGAAACACCATATATTTT.

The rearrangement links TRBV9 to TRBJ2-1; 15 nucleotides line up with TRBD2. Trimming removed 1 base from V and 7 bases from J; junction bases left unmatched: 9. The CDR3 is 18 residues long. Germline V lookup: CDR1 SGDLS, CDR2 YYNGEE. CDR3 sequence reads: CASSVSPGLAGGVNEQFF. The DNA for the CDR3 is TGTGCCAGCAGCGTATCCCCCGGACTAGCGGGGGGGGTGAATGAGCAGTTCTTC. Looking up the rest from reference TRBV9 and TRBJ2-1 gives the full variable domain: DSGVTQTPKHLITATGQRVTLRCSPRSGDLSVYWYQQSLDQGLQFLIQYYNGEERAKGNILERFSAQQFPDLHSELNLSSLELGDSALYFCASSVSPGLAGGVNEQFFGPGTRLTVL.

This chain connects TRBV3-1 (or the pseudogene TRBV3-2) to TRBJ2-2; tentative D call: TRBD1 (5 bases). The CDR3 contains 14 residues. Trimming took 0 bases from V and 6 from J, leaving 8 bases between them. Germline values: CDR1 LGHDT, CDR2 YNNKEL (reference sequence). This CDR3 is CASSQDDRSGELFF. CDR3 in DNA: TGTGCCAGCAGCCAAGATGACAGATCCGGGGAGCTGTTTTTT.

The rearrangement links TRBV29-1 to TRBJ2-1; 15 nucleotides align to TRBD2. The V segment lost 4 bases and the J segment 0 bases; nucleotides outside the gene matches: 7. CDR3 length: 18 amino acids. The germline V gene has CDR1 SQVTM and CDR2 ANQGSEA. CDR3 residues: CSVVGLAGGLGSYNEQFF. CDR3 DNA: TGCAGCGTTGTTGGACTAGCGGGAGGGCTCGGCTCCTACAATGAGCAGTTCTTC.

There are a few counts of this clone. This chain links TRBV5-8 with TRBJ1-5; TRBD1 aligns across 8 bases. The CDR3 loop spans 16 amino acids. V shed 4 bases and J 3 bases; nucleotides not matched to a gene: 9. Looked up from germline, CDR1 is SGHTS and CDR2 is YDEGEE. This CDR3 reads CASSADRGTHNQPQHF. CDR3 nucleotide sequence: TGTGCCAGCAGCGCCGACAGGGGAACGCACAATCAGCCCCAGCATTTT. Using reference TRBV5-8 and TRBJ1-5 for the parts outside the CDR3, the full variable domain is EAGVTQSPTHLIKTRGQQATLRCSPISGHTSVYWYQQALGLGLQFLLWYDEGEERNRGNFPPRFSGRQFPNYSSELNVNALELEDSALYLCASSADRGTHNQPQHFGDGTRLSIL.

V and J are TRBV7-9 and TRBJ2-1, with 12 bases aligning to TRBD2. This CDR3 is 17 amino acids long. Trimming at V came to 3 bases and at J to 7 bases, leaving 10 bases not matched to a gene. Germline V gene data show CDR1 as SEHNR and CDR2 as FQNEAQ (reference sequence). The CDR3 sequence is CASSFRDLAGGRNEQFF. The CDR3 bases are TGTGCCAGCAGCTTTCGGGATCTAGCGGGAGGGAGGAATGAGCAGTTCTTC.

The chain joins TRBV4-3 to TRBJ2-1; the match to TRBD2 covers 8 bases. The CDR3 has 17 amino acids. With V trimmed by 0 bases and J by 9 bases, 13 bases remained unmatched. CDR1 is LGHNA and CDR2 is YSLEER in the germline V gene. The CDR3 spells CASSQDFATGRGGEQFF. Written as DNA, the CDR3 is TGCGCCAGCAGCCAAGATTTTGCTACCGGGAGGGGGGGTGAGCAGTTCTTC.

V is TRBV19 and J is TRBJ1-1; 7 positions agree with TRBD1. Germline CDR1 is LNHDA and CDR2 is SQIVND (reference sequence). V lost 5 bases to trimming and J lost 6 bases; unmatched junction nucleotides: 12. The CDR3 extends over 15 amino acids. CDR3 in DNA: TGTGCCAGTAGTGTAAACAGGGGCCCGAAGGCTGAAGCTTTCTTT. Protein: CASSVNRGPKAEAFF.

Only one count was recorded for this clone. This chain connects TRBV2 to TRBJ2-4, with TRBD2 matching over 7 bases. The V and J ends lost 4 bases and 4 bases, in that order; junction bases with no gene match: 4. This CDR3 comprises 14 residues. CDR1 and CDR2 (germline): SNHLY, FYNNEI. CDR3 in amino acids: CASSGGGEKNIQYF. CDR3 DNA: TGTGCCAGCAGTGGGGGAGGGGAAAAAAACATTCAGTACTTC.

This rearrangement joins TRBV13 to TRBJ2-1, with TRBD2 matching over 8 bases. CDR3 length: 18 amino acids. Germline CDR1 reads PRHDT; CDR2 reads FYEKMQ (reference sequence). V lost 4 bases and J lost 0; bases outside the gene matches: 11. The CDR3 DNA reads TGTGCCAGCAGCTCCCCGTTAGCGGGGAGAACCTCCTACAATGAGCAGTTCTTC. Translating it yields CASSSPLAGRTSYNEQFF. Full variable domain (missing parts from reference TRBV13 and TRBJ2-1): AAGVIQSPRHLIKEKRETATLKCYPIPRHDTVYWYQQGPGQDPQFLISFYEKMQSDKGSIPDRFSAQQFSDYHSELNMSSLELGDSALYFCASSSPLAGRTSYNEQFFGPGTRLTVL.

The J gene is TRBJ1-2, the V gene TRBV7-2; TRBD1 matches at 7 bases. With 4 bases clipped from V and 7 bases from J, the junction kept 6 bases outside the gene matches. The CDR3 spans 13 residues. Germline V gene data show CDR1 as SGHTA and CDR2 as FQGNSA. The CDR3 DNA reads TGTGCCAGCAGCTCGGGACAGCGAAGTGGCTACACCTTC. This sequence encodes CASSSGQRSGYTF.

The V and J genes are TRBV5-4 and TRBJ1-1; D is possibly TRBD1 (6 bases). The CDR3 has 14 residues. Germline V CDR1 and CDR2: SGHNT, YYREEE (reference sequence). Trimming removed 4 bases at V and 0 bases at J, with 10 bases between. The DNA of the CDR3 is TGTGCCAGCAGCCATAGACAGGTGAACACTGAAGCTTTCTTT. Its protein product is CASSHRQVNTEAFF.